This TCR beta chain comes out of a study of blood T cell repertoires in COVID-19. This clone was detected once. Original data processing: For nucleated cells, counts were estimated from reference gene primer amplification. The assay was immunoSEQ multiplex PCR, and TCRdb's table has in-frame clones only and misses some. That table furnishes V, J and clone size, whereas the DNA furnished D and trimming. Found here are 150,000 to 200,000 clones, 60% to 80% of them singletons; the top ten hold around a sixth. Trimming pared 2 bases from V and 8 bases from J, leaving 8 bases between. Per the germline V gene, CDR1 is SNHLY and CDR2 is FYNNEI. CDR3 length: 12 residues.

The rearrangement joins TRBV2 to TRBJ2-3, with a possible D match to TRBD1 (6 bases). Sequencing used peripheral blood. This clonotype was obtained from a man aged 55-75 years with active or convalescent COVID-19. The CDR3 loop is CASSERQVTQYF. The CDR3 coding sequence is TGTGCCAGCAGTGAACGACAGGTTACGCAGTATTTT.